The next 3 T cell receptor beta chains were all read from a single sample in a study of cytomegalovirus exposure and HLA in healthy donors. The PCR employed 60 Vbeta primers together with 13 Jbeta primers. The repertoire was sequenced with immunoSEQ multiplex PCR; TCRdb's copy has only in-frame clones and lacks some. The table lists about 100,000 clones, under 85% of them singletons. Sequencing was performed on PBMCs. The receptor set was obtained from a woman in her 40s in good health and CMV-seronegative.

The chain is built from TRBV2 and TRBJ2-3; the D is unclear. Between the trimmed V and J ends, which lost 3 bases and 1 base, there was a span of 5 bases. Germline V gene data show CDR1 as SNHLY and CDR2 as FYNNEI. The CDR3 runs 13 residues. This chain's CDR3 is CASSEQGTDTQYF. In nucleotides, the CDR3 is TGTGCCAGCAGTGAGCAGGGCACAGATACGCAGTATTTT.

This sequence joins TRBV10-1 and TRBJ1-1; TRBD1 is a possible D gene (5 bases). The V and J ends lost 4 bases and 3 bases respectively, with 9 bases between them. This CDR3 is built from 13 residues. In germline, CDR1 is WNHNN, CDR2 SYGVQD (reference sequence). Here the CDR3 reads CASSGPGDTEAFF. As DNA, the CDR3 is TGCGCCAGCAGTGGGCCGGGGGACACTGAAGCTTTCTTT.

The chain joins TRBV30 to TRBJ1-5; D is perhaps TRBD1 (5 bases). CDR3 size: 17 residues. The ends were cut back, 0 bases at V and 4 bases at J, with 19 bases in the middle. Looked up from germline, CDR1 is GTSNPN and CDR2 is SVGIG (reference sequence). The CDR3 DNA reads as TGTGCCTGGAGTGTAACGGGTCGGCAGGGAGGGAATCAGCCCCAGCATTTT. Translated, it gives CAWSVTGRQGGNQPQHF. Variable domain in full (rest from reference TRBV30 and TRBJ1-5): SQTIHQWPATLVQPVGSPLSLECTVEGTSNPNLYWYRQAAGRGLQLLFYSVGIGQISSEVPQNLSASRPQDRQFILSSKKLLLSDSGFYLCAWSVTGRQGGNQPQHFGDGTRLSIL.